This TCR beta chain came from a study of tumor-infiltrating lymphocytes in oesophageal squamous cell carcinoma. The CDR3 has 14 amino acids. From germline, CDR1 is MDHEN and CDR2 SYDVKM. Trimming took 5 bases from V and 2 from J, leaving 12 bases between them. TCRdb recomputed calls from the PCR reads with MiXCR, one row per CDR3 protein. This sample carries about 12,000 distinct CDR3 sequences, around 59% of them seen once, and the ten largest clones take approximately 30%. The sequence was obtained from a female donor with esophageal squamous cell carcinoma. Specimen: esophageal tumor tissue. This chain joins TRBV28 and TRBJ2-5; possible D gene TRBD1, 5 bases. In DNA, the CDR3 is TGTGCCAGCAGTAGATTAGACAGACAAGAGACCCAGTACTTC. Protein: CASSRLDRQETQYF.